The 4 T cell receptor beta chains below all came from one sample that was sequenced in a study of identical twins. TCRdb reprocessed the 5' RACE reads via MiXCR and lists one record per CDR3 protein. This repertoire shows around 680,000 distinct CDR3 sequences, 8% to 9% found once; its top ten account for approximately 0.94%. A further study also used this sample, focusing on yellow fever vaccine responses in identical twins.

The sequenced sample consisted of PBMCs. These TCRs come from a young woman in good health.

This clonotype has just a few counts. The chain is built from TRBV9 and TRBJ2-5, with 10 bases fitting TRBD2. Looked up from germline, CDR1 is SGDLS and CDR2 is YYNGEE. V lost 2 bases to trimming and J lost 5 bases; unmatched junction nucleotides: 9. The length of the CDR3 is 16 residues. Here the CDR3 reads CASSVDSGGSMETQYF. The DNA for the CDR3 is TGTGCCAGCAGCGTTGATAGCGGGGGGTCCATGGAGACCCAGTACTTC.

CDR3 residues: CASSLWGRVSTIDEQFF. The CDR3 coding sequence is TGTGCCAGCAGCTTATGGGGCCGGGTTTCCACAATTGATGAGCAGTTCTTC. The genes are TRBV11-2 and TRBJ2-1; weak D call: TRBD1 (5 bases). Germline V gene sequence: CDR1 SGHAT, CDR2 FQNNGV. The CDR3 extends over 17 amino acids. V was pared by 2 bases and J by 8 bases, with 22 bases between.

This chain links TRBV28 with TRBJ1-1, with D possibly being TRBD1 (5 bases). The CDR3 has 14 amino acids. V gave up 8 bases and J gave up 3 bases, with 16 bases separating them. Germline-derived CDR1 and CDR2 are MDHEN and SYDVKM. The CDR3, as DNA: TGTGCCAGCTACACCCAGCGGGGGTACACTGAAGCTTTCTTT. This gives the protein CASYTQRGYTEAFF. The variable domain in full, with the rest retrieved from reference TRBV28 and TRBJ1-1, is DVKVTQSSRYLVKRTGEKVFLECVQDMDHENMFWYRQDPGLGLRLIYFSYDVKMKEKGDIPEGYSVSREKKERFSLILESASTNQTSMYLCASYTQRGYTEAFFGQGTRLTVV.

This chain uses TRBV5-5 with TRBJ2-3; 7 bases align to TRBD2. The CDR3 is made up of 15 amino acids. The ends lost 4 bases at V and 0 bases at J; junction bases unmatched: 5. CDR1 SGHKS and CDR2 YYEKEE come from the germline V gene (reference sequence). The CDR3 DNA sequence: TGTGCCAGCAGCCGGGGGGAGGGTAGCACAGATACGCAGTATTTT. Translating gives CASSRGEGSTDTQYF.